This TCR beta chain is from a study of shared clonotypes between healthy human individuals. This clone has a handful of counts. Genomic DNA belonging to each subset was distributed in equal measure over several immunoSEQ plates. Template amounts of approximately 300 ng DNA, tens of thousands of T cell genomes, were employed in unsorted PBMC replicate PCRs. Sequenced by immunoSEQ multiplex PCR; TCRdb stores in-frame clones only, minus some. The sample records about half a million clones, around three quarters being singletons. The ends were cut back, 6 bases at V and 3 bases at J, with 15 bases in the middle. The CDR3 is made up of 14 amino acids. From germline, CDR1 is ENHRY and CDR2 SYGVKD.

The sample taken for sequencing was PBMCs. The source is a woman between 40 and 55 years old in good health. Some clones in this sample may be carry-over from other donors' samples. The chain couples TRBV10-3 to TRBJ2-7; D possibly uses TRBD1 or TRBD2 (5 bases each). The CDR3: CAIRGDRWGYEQYF. Written as DNA, the CDR3 is TGTGCCATCAGAGGGGACCGTTGGGGCTACGAGCAGTACTTC.